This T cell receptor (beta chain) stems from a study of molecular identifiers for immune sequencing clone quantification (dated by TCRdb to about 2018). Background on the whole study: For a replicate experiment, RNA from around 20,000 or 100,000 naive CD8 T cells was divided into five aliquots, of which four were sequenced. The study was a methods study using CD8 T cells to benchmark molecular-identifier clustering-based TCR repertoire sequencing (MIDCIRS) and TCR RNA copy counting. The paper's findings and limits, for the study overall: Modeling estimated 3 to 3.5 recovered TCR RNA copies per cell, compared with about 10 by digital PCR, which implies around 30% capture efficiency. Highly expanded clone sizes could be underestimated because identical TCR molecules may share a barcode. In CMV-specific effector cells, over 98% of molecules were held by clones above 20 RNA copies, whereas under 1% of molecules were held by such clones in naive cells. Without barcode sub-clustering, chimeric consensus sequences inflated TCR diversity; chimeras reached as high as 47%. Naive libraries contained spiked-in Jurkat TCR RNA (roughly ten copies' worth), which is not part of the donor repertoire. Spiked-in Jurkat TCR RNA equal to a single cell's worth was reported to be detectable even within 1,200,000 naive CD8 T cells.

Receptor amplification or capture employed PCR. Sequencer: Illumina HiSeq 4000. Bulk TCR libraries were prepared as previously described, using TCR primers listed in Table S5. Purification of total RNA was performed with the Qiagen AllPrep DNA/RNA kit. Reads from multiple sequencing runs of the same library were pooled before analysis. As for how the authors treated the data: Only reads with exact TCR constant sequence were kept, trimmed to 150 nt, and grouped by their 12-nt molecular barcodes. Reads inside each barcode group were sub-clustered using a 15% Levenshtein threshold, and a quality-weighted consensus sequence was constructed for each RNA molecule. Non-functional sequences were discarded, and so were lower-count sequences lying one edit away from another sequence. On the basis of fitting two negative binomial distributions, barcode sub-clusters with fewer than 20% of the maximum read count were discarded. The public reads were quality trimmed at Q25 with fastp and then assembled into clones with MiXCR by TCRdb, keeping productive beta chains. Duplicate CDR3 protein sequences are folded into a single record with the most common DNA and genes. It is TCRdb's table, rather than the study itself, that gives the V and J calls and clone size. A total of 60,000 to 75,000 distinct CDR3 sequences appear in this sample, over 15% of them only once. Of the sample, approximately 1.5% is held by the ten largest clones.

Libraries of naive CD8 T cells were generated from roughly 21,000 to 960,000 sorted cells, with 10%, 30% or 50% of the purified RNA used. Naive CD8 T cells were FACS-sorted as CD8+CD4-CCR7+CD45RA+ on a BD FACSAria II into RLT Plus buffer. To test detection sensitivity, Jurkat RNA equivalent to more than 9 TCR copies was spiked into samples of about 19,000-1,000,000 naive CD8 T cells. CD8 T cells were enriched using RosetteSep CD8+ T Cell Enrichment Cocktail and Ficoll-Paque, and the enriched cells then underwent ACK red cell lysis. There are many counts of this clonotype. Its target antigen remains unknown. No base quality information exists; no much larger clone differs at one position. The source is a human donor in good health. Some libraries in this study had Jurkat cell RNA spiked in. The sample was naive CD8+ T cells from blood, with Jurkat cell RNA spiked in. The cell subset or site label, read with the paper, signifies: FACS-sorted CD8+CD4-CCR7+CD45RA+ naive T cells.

The CDR3 reads as follows: CSGRDGANVLTF. The nucleotide sequence reads as follows: TGCAGCGGGAGGGACGGGGCCAACGTCCTGACTTTC. The chain employs TRBV29-1 and TRBJ2-6; the D segment could be TRBD2, given 6 matching bases. Reading the germline V gene gives CDR1 SQVTM and CDR2 ANQGSEA. V is clipped by 7 bases and J by 4 bases, and the sequence between their germline boundaries is 8 bases long. The cysteine opens and the phenylalanine closes a CDR3 of 12 amino acids. Of the read, only the CDR3 DNA is kept; its 36 bases are in frame from base 1.